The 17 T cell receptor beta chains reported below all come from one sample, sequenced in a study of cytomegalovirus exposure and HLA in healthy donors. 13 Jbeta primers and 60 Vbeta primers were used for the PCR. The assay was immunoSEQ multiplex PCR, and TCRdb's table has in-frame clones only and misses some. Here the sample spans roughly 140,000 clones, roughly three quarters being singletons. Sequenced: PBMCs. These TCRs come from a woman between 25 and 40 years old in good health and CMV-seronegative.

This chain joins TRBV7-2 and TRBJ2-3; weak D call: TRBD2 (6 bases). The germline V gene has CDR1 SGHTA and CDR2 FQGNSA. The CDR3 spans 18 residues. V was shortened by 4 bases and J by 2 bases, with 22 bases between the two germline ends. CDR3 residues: CASSSSGPTGGTTDTQYF. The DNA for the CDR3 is TGTGCCAGCAGCTCCTCGGGCCCCACTGGGGGGACCACAGATACGCAGTATTTT.

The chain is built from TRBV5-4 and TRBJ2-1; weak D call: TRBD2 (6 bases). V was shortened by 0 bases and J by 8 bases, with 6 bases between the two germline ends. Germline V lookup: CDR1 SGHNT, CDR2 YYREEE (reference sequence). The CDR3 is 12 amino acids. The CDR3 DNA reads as TGTGCCAGCAGCTTGGGGGGGGATGAGCAGTTCTTC. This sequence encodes CASSLGGDEQFF. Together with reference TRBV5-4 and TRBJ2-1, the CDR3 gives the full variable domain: ETGVTQSPTHLIKTRGQQVTLRCSSQSGHNTVSWYQQALGQGPQFIFQYYREEENGRGNFPPRFSGLQFPNYSSELNVNALELDDSALYLCASSLGGDEQFFGPGTRLTVL.

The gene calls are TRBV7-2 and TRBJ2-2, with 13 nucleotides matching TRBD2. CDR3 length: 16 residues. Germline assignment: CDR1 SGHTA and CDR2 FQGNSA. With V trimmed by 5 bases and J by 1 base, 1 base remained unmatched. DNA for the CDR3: TGTGCCAGCAGCCGACTAGCGGGAGGGAACACCGGGGAGCTGTTTTTT. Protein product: CASSRLAGGNTGELFF.

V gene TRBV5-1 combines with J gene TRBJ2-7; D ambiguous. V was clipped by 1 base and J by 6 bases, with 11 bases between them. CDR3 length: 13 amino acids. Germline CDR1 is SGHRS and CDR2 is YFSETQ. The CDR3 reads CASSLQVSAEQYF. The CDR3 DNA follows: TGCGCCAGCAGCTTGCAGGTATCAGCCGAGCAGTACTTC.

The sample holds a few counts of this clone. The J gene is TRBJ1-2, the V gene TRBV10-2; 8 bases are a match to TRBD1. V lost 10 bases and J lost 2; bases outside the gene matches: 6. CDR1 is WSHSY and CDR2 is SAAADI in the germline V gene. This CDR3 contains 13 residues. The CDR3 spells CATGQGSNYGYTF. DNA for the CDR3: TGCGCCACCGGACAGGGCTCGAACTATGGCTACACCTTC.

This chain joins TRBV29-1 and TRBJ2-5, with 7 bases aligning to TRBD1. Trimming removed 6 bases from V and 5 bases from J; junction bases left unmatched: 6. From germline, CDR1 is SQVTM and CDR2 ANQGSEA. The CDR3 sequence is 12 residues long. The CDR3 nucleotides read TGCAGCGTCTACACAGGGGTTGAGACCCAGTACTTC. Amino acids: CSVYTGVETQYF.

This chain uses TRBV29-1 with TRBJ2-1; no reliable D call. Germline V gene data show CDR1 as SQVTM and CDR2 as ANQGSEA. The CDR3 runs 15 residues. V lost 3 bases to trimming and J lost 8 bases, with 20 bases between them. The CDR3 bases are TGCAGCGTTGAGGTGCCAGCAAAACTTCGGGATGAGCAGTTCTTC. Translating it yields CSVEVPAKLRDEQFF.

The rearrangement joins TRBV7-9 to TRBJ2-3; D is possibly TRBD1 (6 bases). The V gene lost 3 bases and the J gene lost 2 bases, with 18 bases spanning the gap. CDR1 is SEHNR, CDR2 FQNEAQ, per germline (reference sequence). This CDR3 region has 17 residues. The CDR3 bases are TGTGCCAGCAGCTTCCGACCTCAGGGGCCGAACACAGATACGCAGTATTTT. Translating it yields CASSFRPQGPNTDTQYF.

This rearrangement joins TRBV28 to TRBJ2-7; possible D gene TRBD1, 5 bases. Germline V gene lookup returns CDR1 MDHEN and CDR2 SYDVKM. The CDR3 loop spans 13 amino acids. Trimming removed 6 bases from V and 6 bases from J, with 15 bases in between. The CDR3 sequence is CASRSTGFREQYV. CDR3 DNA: TGTGCCAGCAGAAGCACAGGTTTCCGCGAGCAGTACGTC.

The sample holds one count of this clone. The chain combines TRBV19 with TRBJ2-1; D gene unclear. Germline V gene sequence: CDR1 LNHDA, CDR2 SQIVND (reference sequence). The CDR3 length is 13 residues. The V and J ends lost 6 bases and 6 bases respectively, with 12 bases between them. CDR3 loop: CASSKLEPNEQFF. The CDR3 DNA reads TGTGCCAGTAGCAAACTTGAGCCCAATGAGCAGTTCTTC.

CDR3 DNA sequence: TGTGCCAGCACCAGCGGGAACCACGAGCAGTACTTC. It encodes CASTSGNHEQYF. The genes are TRBV28 and TRBJ2-7, with TRBD2 matching over 7 bases. CDR1 MDHEN and CDR2 SYDVKM come from the germline V gene. This CDR3 spans 12 amino acids. V shed 7 bases, J shed 5 bases, and the junction held 5 bases outside the gene matches. Supplemented by reference TRBV28 and TRBJ2-7, the full variable domain reads DVKVTQSSRYLVKRTGEKVFLECVQDMDHENMFWYRQDPGLGLRLIYFSYDVKMKEKGDIPEGYSVSREKKERFSLILESASTNQTSMYLCASTSGNHEQYFGPGTRLTVT.

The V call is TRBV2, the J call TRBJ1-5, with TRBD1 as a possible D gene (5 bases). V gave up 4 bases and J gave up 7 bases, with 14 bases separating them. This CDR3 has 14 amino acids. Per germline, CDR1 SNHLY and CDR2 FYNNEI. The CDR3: CASSVAREDQPQHF. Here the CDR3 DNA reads TGTGCCAGCAGTGTGGCCAGGGAGGACCAGCCCCAGCATTTT.

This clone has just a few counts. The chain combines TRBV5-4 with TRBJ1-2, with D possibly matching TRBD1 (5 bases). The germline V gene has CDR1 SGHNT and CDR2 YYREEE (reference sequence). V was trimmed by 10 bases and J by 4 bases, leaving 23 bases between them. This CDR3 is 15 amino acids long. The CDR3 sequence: CAFHLGGGGGYGYTF. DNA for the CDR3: TGTGCCTTCCATCTGGGGGGAGGCGGCGGCTATGGCTACACCTTC.

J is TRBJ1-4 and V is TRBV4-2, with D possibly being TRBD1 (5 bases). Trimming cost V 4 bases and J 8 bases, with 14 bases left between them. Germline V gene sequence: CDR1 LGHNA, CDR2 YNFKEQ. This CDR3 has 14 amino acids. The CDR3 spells CASSLRAGDEKLFF. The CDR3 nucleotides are TGTGCCAGCAGCCTCCGAGCGGGGGACGAAAAACTGTTTTTT.

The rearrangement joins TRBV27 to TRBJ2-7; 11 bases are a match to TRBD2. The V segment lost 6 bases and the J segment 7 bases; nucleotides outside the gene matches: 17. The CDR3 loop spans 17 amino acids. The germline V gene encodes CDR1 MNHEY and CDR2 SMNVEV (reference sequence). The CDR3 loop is CASSLHPPRLAGKEQYF. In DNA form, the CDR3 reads TGTGCCAGCAGCCTACACCCCCCCCGACTAGCGGGAAAAGAGCAGTACTTC.

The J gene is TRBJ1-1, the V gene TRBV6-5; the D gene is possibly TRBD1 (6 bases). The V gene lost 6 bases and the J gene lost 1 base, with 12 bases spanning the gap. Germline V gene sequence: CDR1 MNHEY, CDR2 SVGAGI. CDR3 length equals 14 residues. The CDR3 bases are TGTGCCAGCAGGCCCACAGGGAGGAACACTGAAGCTTTCTTT. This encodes CASRPTGRNTEAFF.

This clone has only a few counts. The CDR3 is CASSFGRTGAQPQHF. In DNA form, the CDR3 reads TGTGCCAGCAGCTTCGGTAGGACAGGGGCTCAGCCCCAGCATTTT. The chain employs TRBV5-6 and TRBJ1-5; 9 bases fit TRBD1. Trimming cost V 2 bases and J 6 bases; bases outside gene matches: 6. From germline, CDR1 is SGHDT and CDR2 YYEEEE. The CDR3 runs to 15 residues.